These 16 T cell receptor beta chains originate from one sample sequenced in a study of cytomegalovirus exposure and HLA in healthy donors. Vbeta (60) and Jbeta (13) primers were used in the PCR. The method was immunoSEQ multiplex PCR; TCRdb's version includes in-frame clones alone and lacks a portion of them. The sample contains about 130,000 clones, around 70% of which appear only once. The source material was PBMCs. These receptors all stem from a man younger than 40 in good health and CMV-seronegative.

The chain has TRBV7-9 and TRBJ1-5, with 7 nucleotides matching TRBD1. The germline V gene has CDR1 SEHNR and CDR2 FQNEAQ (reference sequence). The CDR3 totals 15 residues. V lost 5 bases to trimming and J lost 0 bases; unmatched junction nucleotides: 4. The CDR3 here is CASSPQGNSNQPQHF. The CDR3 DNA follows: TGTGCCAGCAGCCCACAGGGGAATAGCAATCAGCCCCAGCATTTT. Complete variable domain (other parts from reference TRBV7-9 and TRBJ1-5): DTGVSQNPRHKITKRGQNVTFRCDPISEHNRLYWYRQTLGQGPEFLTYFQNEAQLEKSRLLSDRFSAERPKGSFSTLEIQRTEQGDSAMYLCASSPQGNSNQPQHFGDGTRLSIL.

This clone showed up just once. CDR3 sequence reads: CASSQAGVGQPQHF. CDR3 sequence (DNA): TGTGCCAGCAGTCAGGCAGGGGTAGGTCAGCCCCAGCATTTT. J is TRBJ1-5 and V is TRBV28; D possibly corresponds to TRBD1 (6 bases). The CDR3 sequence is 14 residues long. Per germline, CDR1 MDHEN and CDR2 SYDVKM. Trimming shortened V by 5 bases and J by 6 bases, and 14 bases separated the two germline ends.

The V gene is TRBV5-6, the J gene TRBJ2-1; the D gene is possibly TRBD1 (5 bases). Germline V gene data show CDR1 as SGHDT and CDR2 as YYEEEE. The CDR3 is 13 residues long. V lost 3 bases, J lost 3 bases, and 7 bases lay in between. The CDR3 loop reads CASSSTGYNEQFF. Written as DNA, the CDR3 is TGTGCCAGCAGCTCAACAGGCTACAATGAGCAGTTCTTC.

CDR3 DNA: TGTGCCAGCAGTTTATGGCAGGGCGGCTTTTTGGCGAACACTGAAGCTTTCTTT. Its protein product is CASSLWQGGFLANTEAFF. The chain combines TRBV28 with TRBJ1-1; TRBD1 might be the D (5 bases). Trimming stripped 0 bases from V and 1 base from J, with 18 bases between. This CDR3 has 18 amino acids. From germline, CDR1 is MDHEN and CDR2 SYDVKM.

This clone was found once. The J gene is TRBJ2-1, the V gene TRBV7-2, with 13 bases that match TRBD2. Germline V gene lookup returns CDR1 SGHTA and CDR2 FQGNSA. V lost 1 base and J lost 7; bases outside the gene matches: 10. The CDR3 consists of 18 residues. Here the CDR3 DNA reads TGTGCCAGCAGCTTAGATGGGGCGGGACTAGCGGGATCAAATGAGCAGTTCTTC. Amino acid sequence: CASSLDGAGLAGSNEQFF. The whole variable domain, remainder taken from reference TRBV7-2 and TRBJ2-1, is GAGVSQSPSNKVTEKGKDVELRCDPISGHTALYWYRQSLGQGLEFLIYFQGNSAPDKSGLPSDRFSAERTGGSVSTLTIQRTQQEDSAVYLCASSLDGAGLAGSNEQFFGPGTRLTVL.

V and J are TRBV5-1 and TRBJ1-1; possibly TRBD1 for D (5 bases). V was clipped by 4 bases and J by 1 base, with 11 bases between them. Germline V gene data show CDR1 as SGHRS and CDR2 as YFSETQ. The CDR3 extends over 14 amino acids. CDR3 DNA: TGCGCCAGCAGCGGGAATACAGGGAACACTGAAGCTTTCTTT. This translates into CASSGNTGNTEAFF.

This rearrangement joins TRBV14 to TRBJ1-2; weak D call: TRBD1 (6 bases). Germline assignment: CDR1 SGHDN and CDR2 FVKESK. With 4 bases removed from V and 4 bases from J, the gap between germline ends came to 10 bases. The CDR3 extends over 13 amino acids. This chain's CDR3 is CASSPTGTYGYTF. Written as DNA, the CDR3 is TGTGCCAGCAGCCCAACAGGGACCTATGGCTACACCTTC. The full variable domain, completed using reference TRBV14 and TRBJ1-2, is EAGVTQFPSHSVIEKGQTVTLRCDPISGHDNLYWYRRVMGKEIKFLLHFVKESKQDESGMPNNRFLAERTGGTYSTLKVQPAELEDSGVYFCASSPTGTYGYTFGSGTRLTVV.

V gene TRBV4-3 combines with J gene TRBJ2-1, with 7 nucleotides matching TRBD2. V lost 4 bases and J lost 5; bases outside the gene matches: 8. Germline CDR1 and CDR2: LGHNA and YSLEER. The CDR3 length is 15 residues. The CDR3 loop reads CASSPQLAGHNEQFF. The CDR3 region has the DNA TGCGCCAGCAGCCCACAATTAGCGGGCCACAATGAGCAGTTCTTC.

CDR3 DNA sequence: TGTGCCAGCAGTTATTCGCAGGGCGACAACGAGCAGTACTTC. Amino acid sequence: CASSYSQGDNEQYF. V and J are TRBV6-6 and TRBJ2-7; D possibly corresponds to TRBD1 (5 bases). V dropped 3 bases and J dropped 5 bases, with 14 bases sitting between them. The length of the CDR3 is 14 residues. Germline CDR1 and CDR2: MNHNY and SVGAGI (reference sequence).

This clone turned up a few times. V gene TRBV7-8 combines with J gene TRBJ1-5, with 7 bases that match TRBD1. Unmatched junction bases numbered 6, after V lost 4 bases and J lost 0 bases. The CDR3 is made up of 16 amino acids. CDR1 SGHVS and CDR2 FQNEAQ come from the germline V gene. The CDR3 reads CASSSGTVYSNQPQHF. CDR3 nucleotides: TGTGCCAGCAGCTCTGGGACAGTTTATAGCAATCAGCCCCAGCATTTT.

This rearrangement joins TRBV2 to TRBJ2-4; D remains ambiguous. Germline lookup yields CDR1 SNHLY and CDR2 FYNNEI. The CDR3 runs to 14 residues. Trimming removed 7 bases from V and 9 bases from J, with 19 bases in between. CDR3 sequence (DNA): TGTGCCAGCATCCCAGAGGCTGCGCCGAGCATTCAGTACTTC. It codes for CASIPEAAPSIQYF.

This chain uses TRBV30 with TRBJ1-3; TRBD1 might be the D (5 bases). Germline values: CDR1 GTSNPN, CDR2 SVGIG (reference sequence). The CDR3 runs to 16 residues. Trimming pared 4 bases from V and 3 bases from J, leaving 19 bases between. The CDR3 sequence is CAWTPDSEPFGNTIYF. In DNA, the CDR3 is TGTGCCTGGACGCCCGACAGCGAACCCTTTGGAAACACCATATATTTT. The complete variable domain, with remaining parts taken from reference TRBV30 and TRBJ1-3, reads SQTIHQWPATLVQPVGSPLSLECTVEGTSNPNLYWYRQAAGRGLQLLFYSVGIGQISSEVPQNLSASRPQDRQFILSSKKLLLSDSGFYLCAWTPDSEPFGNTIYFGEGSWLTVV.

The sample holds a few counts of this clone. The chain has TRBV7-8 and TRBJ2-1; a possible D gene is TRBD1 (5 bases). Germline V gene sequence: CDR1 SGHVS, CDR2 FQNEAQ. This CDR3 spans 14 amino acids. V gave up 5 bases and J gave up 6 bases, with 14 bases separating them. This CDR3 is CASSPTTASNEQFF. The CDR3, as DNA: TGTGCCAGCAGCCCGACGACAGCTTCCAATGAGCAGTTCTTC. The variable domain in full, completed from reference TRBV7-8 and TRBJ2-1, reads GAGVSQSPRYKVAKRGQDVALRCDPISGHVSLFWYQQALGQGPEFLTYFQNEAQLDKSGLPSDRFFAERPEGSVSTLKIQRTQQEDSAVYLCASSPTTASNEQFFGPGTRLTVL.

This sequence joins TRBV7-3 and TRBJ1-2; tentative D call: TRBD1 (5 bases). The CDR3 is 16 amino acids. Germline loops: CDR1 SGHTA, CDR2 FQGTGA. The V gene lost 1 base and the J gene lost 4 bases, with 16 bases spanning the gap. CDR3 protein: CASSLMGPTGPYGYTF. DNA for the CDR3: TGTGCCAGCAGCTTAATGGGCCCTACAGGTCCCTATGGCTACACCTTC.

CDR3 residues: CASSLHGGLNTEAFF. As DNA, the CDR3 is TGTGCCAGCAGCTTACATGGAGGACTGAACACTGAAGCTTTCTTT. The J gene is TRBJ1-1, the V gene TRBV7-2, with unresolved D. CDR3 length equals 15 residues. The germline gives CDR1 SGHTA, CDR2 FQGNSA. V lost 2 bases and J lost 0, with 10 bases in between.

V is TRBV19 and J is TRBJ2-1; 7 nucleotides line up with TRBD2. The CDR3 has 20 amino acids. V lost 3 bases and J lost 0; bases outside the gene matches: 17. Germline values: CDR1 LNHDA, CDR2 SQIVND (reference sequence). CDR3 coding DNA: TGTGCCAGTAGTATGGCTGGCGGACTAGAGTACGAGGGCTCCTACAATGAGCAGTTCTTC. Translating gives CASSMAGGLEYEGSYNEQFF.